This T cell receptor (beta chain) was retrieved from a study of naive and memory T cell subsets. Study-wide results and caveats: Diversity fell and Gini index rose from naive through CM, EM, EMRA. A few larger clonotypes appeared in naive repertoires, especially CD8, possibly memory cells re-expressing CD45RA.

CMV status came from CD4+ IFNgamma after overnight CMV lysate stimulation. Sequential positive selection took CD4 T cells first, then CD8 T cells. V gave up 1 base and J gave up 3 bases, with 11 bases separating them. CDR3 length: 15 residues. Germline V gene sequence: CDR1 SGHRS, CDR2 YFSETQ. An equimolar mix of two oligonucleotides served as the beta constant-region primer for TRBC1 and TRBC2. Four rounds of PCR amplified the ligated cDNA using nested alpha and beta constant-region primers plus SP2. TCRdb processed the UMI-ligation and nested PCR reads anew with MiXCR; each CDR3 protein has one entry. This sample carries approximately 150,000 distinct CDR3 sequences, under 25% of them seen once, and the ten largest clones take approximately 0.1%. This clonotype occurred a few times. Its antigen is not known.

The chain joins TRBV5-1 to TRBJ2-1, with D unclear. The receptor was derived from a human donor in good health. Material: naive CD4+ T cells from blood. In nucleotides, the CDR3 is TGCGCCAGCAGCTTGAGTGAAAGCTACTACAATGAGCAGTTCTTC. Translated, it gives CASSLSESYYNEQFF.